The source of this T cell receptor beta chain is a study of blood T cell repertoires in COVID-19. Across the whole study: Sites across the United States, Italy and Spain contributed samples from acute and convalescent COVID-19. T cells, B-cell-depleted T cells, or PBMCs supplied cDNA or gDNA.

As handled by the study authors: Counts of nucleated cells, estimated from reference gene primer amplification, were obtained. Profiled with immunoSEQ multiplex PCR; TCRdb holds only in-frame clones, not every one. The D gene and trimming were derived from the DNA, and the V and J assignments and clone size from that table. The sample records some 300,000 clones, just under 90% being singletons. Germline trimming cut 4 bases from V and 5 bases from J; bases unmatched to any gene: 6. This CDR3 is 15 amino acids long. The germline V gene encodes CDR1 LGHDT and CDR2 YNNKEL (reference sequence). The receptor was derived from a woman aged 30 to 39 with COVID-19, enrolled during active disease. V gene TRBV3-1 (or the pseudogene TRBV3-2) combines with J gene TRBJ1-3; 9 positions match TRBD1. The source material was peripheral blood. The CDR3 here is CASSPSGTGRNTIYF. DNA of the CDR3: TGTGCCAGCAGCCCTTCCGGGACAGGGAGAAACACCATATATTTT.